Each of the 21 T cell receptor beta chains below was sequenced from the same sample in a study of cytomegalovirus exposure and HLA in healthy donors. Both 60 Vbeta primers and 13 Jbeta primers went into the PCR. Assay used: immunoSEQ multiplex PCR; TCRdb lists only in-frame clones, some missing. The sample carries about 110,000 clones, 76% recorded once. The sample consisted of PBMCs. Receptors were obtained from a man younger than 40 in good health and CMV-seropositive.

The genes are TRBV5-1 and TRBJ1-1; D is possibly TRBD1 (5 bases). Germline V gene data show CDR1 as SGHRS and CDR2 as YFSETQ. With 9 bases removed from V and 1 base from J, the gap between germline ends came to 13 bases. CDR3 length equals 13 residues. This chain's CDR3 is CATKGPSNTEAFF. CDR3 in DNA: TGCGCCACCAAGGGGCCTTCGAACACTGAAGCTTTCTTT.

V is TRBV5-5 and J is TRBJ1-2; tentative D call: TRBD1 (5 bases). Trimming pared 0 bases from V and 4 bases from J, leaving 16 bases between. The CDR3 length is 16 residues. Per the germline V gene, CDR1 is SGHKS and CDR2 is YYEKEE (reference sequence). This CDR3 reads CASSLGLQGPLYGYTF. The CDR3 region has the DNA TGTGCCAGCAGCTTGGGCCTCCAGGGCCCTCTCTATGGCTACACCTTC.

This clone was detected only once. This rearrangement joins TRBV15 to TRBJ2-3; tentatively, D is TRBD1 (5 bases). The CDR3 sequence is 16 residues long. V shed 0 bases and J shed 7 bases, with 17 bases lying between them. The germline V gene has CDR1 LNHNV and CDR2 YYDKDF (reference sequence). The CDR3 reads CATSRDQAGPTNTQYF. In DNA form, the CDR3 reads TGTGCCACCAGCAGAGATCAGGCAGGGCCGACAAATACGCAGTATTTT.

This chain joins TRBV5-1 and TRBJ2-1; D may be TRBD1 (5 bases). The CDR3 has 14 residues. Trimming took off 3 bases at V and 4 bases at J, with 11 bases between the two ends. Germline CDR1 SGHRS, CDR2 YFSETQ. CDR3 in DNA: TGCGCCAGCAGCTCACAGGTGACATACAATGAGCAGTTCTTC. It specifies CASSSQVTYNEQFF.

This clone showed up just once. The chain has TRBV28 and TRBJ2-2; 13 nucleotides agree with TRBD2. Looked up from germline, CDR1 is MDHEN and CDR2 is SYDVKM. The CDR3 has 14 amino acids. Trimming cost V 6 bases and J 7 bases; bases outside gene matches: 2. CDR3 coding DNA: TGTGCCAGCAGACTAGCGGGGGGGGGCGGGGAGCTGTTTTTT. As protein: CASRLAGGGGELFF.

This clone was seen more than once but under ten times. The J gene is TRBJ1-6, the V gene TRBV4-3; TRBD1 matches 10 bases. This CDR3 spans 14 amino acids. Germline lookup yields CDR1 LGHNA and CDR2 YSLEER. The V and J ends lost 4 bases and 8 bases, in that order; junction bases with no gene match: 2. CDR3 bases: TGCGCCAGCAGCCGGGACAGGGGTGATTCACCCCTCCACTTT. It yields the protein CASSRDRGDSPLHF.

The gene calls are TRBV5-6 and TRBJ2-7; tentatively, D is TRBD1 (5 bases). This CDR3 has 13 residues. V dropped 0 bases and J dropped 7 bases, with 11 bases sitting between them. Germline values: CDR1 SGHDT, CDR2 YYEEEE. Here the CDR3 reads CASSLGQLGEQYF. The CDR3, as DNA: TGTGCCAGCAGCTTGGGACAGCTTGGGGAGCAGTACTTC.

CDR3 loop: CASGWGGFNSPLHF. As DNA, the CDR3 is TGTGCCAGCGGCTGGGGGGGGTTTAATTCACCCCTCCACTTT. The chain links TRBV6-5 to TRBJ1-6; D perhaps matches TRBD1 (5 bases). Germline V gives CDR1 MNHEY, CDR2 SVGAGI. This CDR3 is 14 amino acids long. V lost 8 bases, J lost 6 bases, and 14 bases lay in between.

The J gene is TRBJ1-6, the V gene TRBV9; the D is unclear. Germline loops: CDR1 SGDLS, CDR2 YYNGEE. There are 12 residues in the CDR3. V lost 4 bases, J lost 6 bases, and 5 bases lay in between. The chain's CDR3 is CASSSRNSPLHF. The CDR3 coding sequence is TGTGCCAGCAGCTCCCGTAATTCACCCCTCCACTTT.

This clone was detected only a few times. This chain joins TRBV2 and TRBJ1-3, with 8 nucleotides matching TRBD1. The CDR3 has 15 residues. CDR1 is SNHLY, CDR2 FYNNEI, per germline. Unmatched junction bases numbered 3, after V lost 5 bases and J lost 0 bases. CDR3 bases: TGTGCCAGCAGTAGGACAGGGCTCTCTGGAAACACCATATATTTT. Residues: CASSRTGLSGNTIYF.

The count of this clone is one. This chain uses TRBV2 with TRBJ1-5, with D uncertain. This CDR3 contains 12 residues. Germline V gene data show CDR1 as SNHLY and CDR2 as FYNNEI. V lost 7 bases to trimming and J lost 4 bases, with 8 bases between them. Here the CDR3 reads CASNPENQPQHF. The CDR3 nucleotides read TGTGCCAGCAATCCGGAGAATCAGCCCCAGCATTTT.

The CDR3 region is CASSERGRYEKLFF. CDR3 in DNA: TGTGCCAGCAGTGAGAGGGGGCGTTATGAAAAACTGTTTTTT. This chain links TRBV2 with TRBJ1-4, with 7 nucleotides matching TRBD1. The CDR3 loop spans 14 amino acids. Trimming removed 3 bases from V and 6 bases from J; junction bases left unmatched: 4. Germline CDR1 SNHLY, CDR2 FYNNEI.

This clone was recorded a few times. The CDR3 nucleotides read TGTGCCAGCAGCGTAGGGGACTTCGGCACTGAAGCTTTCTTT. This gives the protein CASSVGDFGTEAFF. The rearrangement joins TRBV9 to TRBJ1-1, with a possible D match to TRBD1 (5 bases). Trimming left V 0 bases short and J 4 bases short, with 10 bases between. Germline-derived CDR1 and CDR2 are SGDLS and YYNGEE. The CDR3 has 14 amino acids.

This clone was observed a handful of times. This chain links TRBV27 with TRBJ2-1, with 9 bases aligning to TRBD2. Germline loops: CDR1 MNHEY, CDR2 SMNVEV (reference sequence). J was trimmed by 0 bases and V by 1 base; bases with no gene match: 7. This CDR3 contains 18 residues. CDR3 region: CASSLLASGVSSYNEQFF. In DNA form, the CDR3 reads TGTGCCAGCAGTTTATTGGCTAGCGGGGTGAGCTCCTACAATGAGCAGTTCTTC.

The CDR3 nucleotides are TGTGCCAGCAGTGCCCCGGGGTTCGGGCATGAGCAGTTCTTC. Protein: CASSAPGFGHEQFF. The chain links TRBV25-1 to TRBJ2-1; D might be TRBD2 (5 bases). This CDR3 has 14 amino acids. Trimming took off 4 bases at V and 8 bases at J, with 15 bases between the two ends. CDR1 and CDR2 (germline): MGHDK, SYGVNS.

The V gene is TRBV10-2, the J gene TRBJ2-2, with D perhaps matching TRBD2 (7 bases). Trimming stripped 3 bases from V and 4 bases from J, with 12 bases between. The CDR3 covers 15 residues. The germline V gene has CDR1 WSHSY and CDR2 SAAADI. Written as DNA, the CDR3 is TGCGCCAGCAGTGAAGGGGGGGGTGGCACCGGGGAGCTGTTTTTT. Amino acids: CASSEGGGGTGELFF.

This chain uses TRBV18 with TRBJ1-6; 8 bases match TRBD1. V was pared by 2 bases and J by 0 bases, with 6 bases of the junction left unmatched. This CDR3 region has 18 residues. The germline CDR1 and CDR2 sequences are KGHSH and LQKENI. CDR3 bases: TGTGCCAGCTCACCAAAAACAGGGGGGAGCTCCTATAATTCACCCCTCCACTTT. Residues: CASSPKTGGSSYNSPLHF.

This clone was picked up a small number of times. This chain links TRBV4-3 with TRBJ2-7; 7 bases agree with TRBD2. This CDR3 comprises 15 residues. Germline assignment: CDR1 LGHNA and CDR2 YSLEER. J lost 2 bases, V lost 0 bases, and 4 bases had no gene match. This CDR3 reads CASSQEGGVPYEQYF. In DNA, the CDR3 is TGCGCCAGCAGCCAAGAGGGAGGGGTCCCCTACGAGCAGTACTTC.

The chain has TRBV9 and TRBJ2-3, with TRBD2 matching 8 bases. The germline gives CDR1 SGDLS, CDR2 YYNGEE. CDR3 size: 15 residues. V trimming: 0 bases; J trimming: 4 bases; junction bases outside the gene matches: 4. In nucleotides, the CDR3 is TGTGCCAGCAGCGTAGAGGCGGGGGGATCAGATACGCAGTATTTT. Protein product: CASSVEAGGSDTQYF. The whole variable domain, remainder taken from reference TRBV9 and TRBJ2-3, is DSGVTQTPKHLITATGQRVTLRCSPRSGDLSVYWYQQSLDQGLQFLIQYYNGEERAKGNILERFSAQQFPDLHSELNLSSLELGDSALYFCASSVEAGGSDTQYFGPGTRLTVL.

Written as DNA, the CDR3 is TGTGCCAGCAGCCAACACCAGTCTAGCACAGATACGCAGTATTTT. Amino acids: CASSQHQSSTDTQYF. V and J are TRBV7-2 and TRBJ2-3; no firm D call. The germline gives CDR1 SGHTA, CDR2 FQGNSA. The CDR3 is 15 amino acids. Trimming pared 5 bases from V and 0 bases from J, leaving 12 bases between.

A few counts support this clone. This chain uses TRBV30 with TRBJ1-1; possibly TRBD1 for D (5 bases). Germline CDR1 reads GTSNPN; CDR2 reads SVGIG (reference sequence). The germline V and J ends were trimmed by 4 bases and 10 bases, with 13 bases remaining between them. CDR3 size: 11 residues. Written as DNA, the CDR3 is TGTGCCTGGACTGGGGCCCCTGGAGCTTTCTTT. Its protein is CAWTGAPGAFF.